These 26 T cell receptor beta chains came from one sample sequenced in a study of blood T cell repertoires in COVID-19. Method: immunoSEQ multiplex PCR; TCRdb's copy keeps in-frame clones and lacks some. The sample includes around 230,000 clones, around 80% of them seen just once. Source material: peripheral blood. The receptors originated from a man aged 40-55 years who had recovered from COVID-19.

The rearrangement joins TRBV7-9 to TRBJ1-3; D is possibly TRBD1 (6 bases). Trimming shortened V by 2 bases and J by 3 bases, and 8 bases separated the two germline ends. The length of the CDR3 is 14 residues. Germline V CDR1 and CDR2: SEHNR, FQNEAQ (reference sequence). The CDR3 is CASSLWDNGNTIYF. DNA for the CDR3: TGTGCCAGCAGCTTATGGGACAATGGAAACACCATATATTTT.

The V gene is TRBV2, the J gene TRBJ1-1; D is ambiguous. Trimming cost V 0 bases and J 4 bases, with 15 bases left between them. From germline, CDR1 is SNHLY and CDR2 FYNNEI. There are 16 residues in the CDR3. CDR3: CASSEARRLTGTEAFF. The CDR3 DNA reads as TGTGCCAGCAGTGAAGCGAGACGACTCACGGGCACTGAAGCTTTCTTT.

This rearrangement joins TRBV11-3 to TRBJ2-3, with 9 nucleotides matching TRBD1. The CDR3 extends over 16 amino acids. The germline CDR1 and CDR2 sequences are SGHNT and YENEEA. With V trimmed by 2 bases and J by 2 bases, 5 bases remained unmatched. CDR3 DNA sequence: TGTGCCAGCAGCTTAACTTGGGACAGGGACACAGATACGCAGTATTTT. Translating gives CASSLTWDRDTDTQYF.

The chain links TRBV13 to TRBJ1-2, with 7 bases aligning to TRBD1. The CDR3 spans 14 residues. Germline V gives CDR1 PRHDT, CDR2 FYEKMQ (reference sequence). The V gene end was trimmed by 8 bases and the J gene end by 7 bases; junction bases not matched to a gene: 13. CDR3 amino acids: CASGPARGKSGYTF. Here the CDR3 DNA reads TGTGCCAGCGGACCGGCCAGGGGGAAAAGTGGCTACACCTTC.

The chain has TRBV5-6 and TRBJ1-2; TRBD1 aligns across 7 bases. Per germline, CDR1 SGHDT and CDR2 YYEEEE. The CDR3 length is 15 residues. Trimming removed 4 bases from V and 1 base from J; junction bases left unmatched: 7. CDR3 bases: TGTGCCAGCAGCCTAGCGACAGGGATTAACTATGGCTACACCTTC. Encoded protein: CASSLATGINYGYTF.

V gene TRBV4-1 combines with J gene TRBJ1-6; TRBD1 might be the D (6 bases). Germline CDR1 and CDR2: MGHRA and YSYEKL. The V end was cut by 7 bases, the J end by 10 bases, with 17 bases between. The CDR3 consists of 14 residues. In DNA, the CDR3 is TGCGCCAGCAACCACGGGGGGGGCTTGTCACCCCTCCACTTT. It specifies CASNHGGGLSPLHF.

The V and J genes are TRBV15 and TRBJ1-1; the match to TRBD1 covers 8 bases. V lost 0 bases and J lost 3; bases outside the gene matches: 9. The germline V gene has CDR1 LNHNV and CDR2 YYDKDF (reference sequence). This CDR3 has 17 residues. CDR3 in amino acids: CATSRDIAQGADTEAFF. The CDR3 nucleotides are TGTGCCACCAGCAGAGATATTGCCCAGGGGGCTGACACTGAAGCTTTCTTT.

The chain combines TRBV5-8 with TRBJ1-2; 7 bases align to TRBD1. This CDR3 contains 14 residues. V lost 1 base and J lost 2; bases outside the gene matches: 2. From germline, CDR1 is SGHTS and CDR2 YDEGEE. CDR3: CASSLPGGNYGYTF. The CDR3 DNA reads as TGTGCCAGCAGCTTGCCAGGGGGGAACTATGGCTACACCTTC.

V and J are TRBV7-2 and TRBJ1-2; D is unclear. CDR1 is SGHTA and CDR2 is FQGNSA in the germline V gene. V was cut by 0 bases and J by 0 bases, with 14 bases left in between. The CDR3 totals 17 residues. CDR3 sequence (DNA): TGTGCCAGCAGCTTAGCGCGGGCGGGAGGGACTAACTATGGCTACACCTTC. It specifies CASSLARAGGTNYGYTF.

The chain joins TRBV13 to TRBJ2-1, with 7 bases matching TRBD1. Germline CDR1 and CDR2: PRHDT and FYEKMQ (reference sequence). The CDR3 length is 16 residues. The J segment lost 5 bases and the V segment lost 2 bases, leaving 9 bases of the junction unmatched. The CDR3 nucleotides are TGTGCCAGCAGCTTAAAAAAGACAGGGTGGAACAATGAGCAGTTCTTC. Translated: CASSLKKTGWNNEQFF.

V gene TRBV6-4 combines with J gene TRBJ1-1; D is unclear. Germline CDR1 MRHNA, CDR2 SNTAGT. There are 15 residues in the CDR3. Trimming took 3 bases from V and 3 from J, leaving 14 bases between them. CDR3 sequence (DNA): TGTGCCAGCAGTGATCTTTCCCCAAGAGACACTGAAGCTTTCTTT. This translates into CASSDLSPRDTEAFF.

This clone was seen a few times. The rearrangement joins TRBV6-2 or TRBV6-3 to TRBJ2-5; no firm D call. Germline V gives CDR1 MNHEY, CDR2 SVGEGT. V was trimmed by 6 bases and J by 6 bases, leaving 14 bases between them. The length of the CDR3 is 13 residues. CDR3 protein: CASRYIRDKTQYF. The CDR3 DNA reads TGTGCCAGCAGGTACATCCGCGACAAGACCCAGTACTTC.

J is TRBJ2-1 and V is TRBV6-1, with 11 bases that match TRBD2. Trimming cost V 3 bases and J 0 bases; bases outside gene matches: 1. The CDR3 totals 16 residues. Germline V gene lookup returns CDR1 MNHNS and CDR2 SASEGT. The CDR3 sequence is CASSEGLAVSYNEQFF. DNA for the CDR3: TGTGCCAGCAGTGAGGGACTAGCGGTCTCCTACAATGAGCAGTTCTTC.

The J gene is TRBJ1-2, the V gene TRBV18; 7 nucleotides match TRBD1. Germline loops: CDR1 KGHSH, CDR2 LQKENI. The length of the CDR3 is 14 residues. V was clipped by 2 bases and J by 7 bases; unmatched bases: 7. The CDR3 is CASSPVTGDSGYTF. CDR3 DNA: TGTGCCAGCTCACCAGTAACAGGGGATTCTGGCTACACCTTC.

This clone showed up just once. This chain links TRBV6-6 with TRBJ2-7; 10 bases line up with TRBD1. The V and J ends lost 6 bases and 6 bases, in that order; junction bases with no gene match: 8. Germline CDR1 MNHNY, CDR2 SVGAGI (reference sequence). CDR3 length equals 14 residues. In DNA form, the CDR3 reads TGTGCCAGCAGGGACGGGACAGGGGTCGGCGAGCAGTACTTC. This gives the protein CASRDGTGVGEQYF.

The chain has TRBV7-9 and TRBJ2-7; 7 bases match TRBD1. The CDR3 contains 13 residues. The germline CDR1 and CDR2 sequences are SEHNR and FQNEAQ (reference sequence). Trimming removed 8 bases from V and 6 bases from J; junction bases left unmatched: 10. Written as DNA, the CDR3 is TGTGCCAGCCGAACGACAGGGCTAGGCGAGCAGTACTTC. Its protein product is CASRTTGLGEQYF.

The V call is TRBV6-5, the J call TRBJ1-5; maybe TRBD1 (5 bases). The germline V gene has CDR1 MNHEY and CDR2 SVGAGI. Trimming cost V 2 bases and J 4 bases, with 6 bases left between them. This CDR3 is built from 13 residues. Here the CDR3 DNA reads TGTGCCAGCAGTTACCGGGGGAATCAGCCCCAGCATTTT. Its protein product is CASSYRGNQPQHF.

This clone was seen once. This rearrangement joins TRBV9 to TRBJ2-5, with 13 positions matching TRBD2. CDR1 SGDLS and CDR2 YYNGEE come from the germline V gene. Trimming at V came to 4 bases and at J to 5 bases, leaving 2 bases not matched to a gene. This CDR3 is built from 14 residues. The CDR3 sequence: CASSKGLAGETQYF. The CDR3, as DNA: TGTGCCAGCAGCAAGGGACTAGCGGGGGAGACCCAGTACTTC.

This CDR3 reads CASSSYMGQIYGYTF. CDR3 sequence (DNA): TGTGCCAGCAGTTCCTATATGGGACAGATCTATGGCTACACCTTC. The V call is TRBV6-2 or TRBV6-3, the J call TRBJ1-2, with 7 bases lining up with TRBD1. CDR1 is MNHEY and CDR2 is SVGEGT in the germline V gene. Germline trimming cut 4 bases from V and 4 bases from J; bases unmatched to any gene: 9. The CDR3 runs to 15 residues.

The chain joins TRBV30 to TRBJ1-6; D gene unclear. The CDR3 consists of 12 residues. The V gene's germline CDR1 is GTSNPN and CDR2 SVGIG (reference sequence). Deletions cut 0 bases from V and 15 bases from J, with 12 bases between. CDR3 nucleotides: TGTGCCTGGAGTGTACCGGGGTATCTCCTCCACTTT. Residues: CAWSVPGYLLHF.

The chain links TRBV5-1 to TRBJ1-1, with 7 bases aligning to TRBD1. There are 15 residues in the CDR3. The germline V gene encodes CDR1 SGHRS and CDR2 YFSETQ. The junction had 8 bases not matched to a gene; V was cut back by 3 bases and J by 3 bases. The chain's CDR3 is CASSWGTEEDTEAFF. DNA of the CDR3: TGCGCCAGCAGCTGGGGGACAGAGGAGGACACTGAAGCTTTCTTT.

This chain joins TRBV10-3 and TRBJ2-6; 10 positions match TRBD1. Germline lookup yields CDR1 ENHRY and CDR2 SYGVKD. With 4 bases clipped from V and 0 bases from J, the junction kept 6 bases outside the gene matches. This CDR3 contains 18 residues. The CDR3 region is CAISGTGTGDSGANVLTF. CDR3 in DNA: TGTGCCATCAGTGGAACCGGGACAGGGGACTCTGGGGCCAACGTCCTGACTTTC.

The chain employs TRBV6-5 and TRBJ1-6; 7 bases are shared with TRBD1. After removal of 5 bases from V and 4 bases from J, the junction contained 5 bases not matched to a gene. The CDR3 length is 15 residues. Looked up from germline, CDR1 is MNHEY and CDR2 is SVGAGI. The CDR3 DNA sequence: TGTGCCAGCAGTCGCGGACAGGCATATAATTCACCCCTCCACTTT. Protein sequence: CASSRGQAYNSPLHF.

The CDR3 loop reads CASSWGQGNSGNTIYF. Written as DNA, the CDR3 is TGTGCCAGCAGCTGGGGACAGGGAAACTCTGGAAACACCATATATTTT. This chain links TRBV9 with TRBJ1-3, with 9 bases matching TRBD1. The CDR3 runs 16 residues. Germline-derived CDR1 and CDR2 are SGDLS and YYNGEE. V trimming: 4 bases; J trimming: 0 bases; junction bases outside the gene matches: 5.

In DNA, the CDR3 is TGTGCCAGCAGCACCGAACCCCCGGGACAGGGTAGAGATACGCAGTATTTT. Translation gives CASSTEPPGQGRDTQYF. The genes are TRBV5-6 and TRBJ2-3, with TRBD1 matching over 9 bases. CDR1 is SGHDT and CDR2 is YYEEEE in the germline V gene. The CDR3 is made up of 17 amino acids. The trim removed 4 bases at V and 5 bases at J, leaving 14 bases unmatched.

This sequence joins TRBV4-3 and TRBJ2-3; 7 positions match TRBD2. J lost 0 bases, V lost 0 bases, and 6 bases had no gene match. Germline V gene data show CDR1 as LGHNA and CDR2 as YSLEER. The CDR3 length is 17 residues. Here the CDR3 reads CASSQDPSGTSTDTQYF. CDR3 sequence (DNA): TGCGCCAGCAGCCAAGACCCAAGCGGGACTAGCACAGATACGCAGTATTTT.